Many counts were recorded for the clone carrying this TCR beta chain. V was pared by 0 bases and J by 7 bases, with 8 bases of the junction left unmatched. Germline V CDR1 and CDR2: SGHRS, YFSETQ. The CDR3 is 15 residues long. Unique molecular identifiers were in the cDNA, with template-switch universal primer binding. TCRdb reprocessed the 5' RACE reads via MiXCR and lists one record per CDR3 protein. Found here are about 700,000 distinct CDR3 sequences, 6.1% of them singletons; the top ten hold about 1.8%. This sample was included in a study of identical twins. The sample taken for sequencing was naive T cells sorted from blood. This TCR was recovered from a young man in good health. The chain is built from TRBV5-1 and TRBJ2-7; 9 nucleotides align to TRBD2. CDR3 coding DNA: TGCGCCAGCAGCTTGGATGGCGGGAGGGCCGGAGAGCAGTACGTC. Protein: CASSLDGGRAGEQYV.